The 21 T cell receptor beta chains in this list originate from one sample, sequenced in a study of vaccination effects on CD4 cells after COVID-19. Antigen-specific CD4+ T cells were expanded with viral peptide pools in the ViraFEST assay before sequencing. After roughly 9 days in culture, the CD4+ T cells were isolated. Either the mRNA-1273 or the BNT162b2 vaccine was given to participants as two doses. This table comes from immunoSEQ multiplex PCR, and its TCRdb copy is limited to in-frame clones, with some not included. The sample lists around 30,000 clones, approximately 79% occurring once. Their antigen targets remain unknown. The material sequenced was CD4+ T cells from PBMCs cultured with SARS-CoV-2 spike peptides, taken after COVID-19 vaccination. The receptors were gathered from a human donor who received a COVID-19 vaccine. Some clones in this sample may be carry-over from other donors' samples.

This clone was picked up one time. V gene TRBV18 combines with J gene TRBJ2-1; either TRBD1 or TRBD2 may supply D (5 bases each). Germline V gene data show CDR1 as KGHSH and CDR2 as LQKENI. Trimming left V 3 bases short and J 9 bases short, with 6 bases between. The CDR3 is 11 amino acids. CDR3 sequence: CASSPGTEQFF. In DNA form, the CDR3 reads TGTGCCAGCTCACCCGGGACTGAGCAGTTCTTC.

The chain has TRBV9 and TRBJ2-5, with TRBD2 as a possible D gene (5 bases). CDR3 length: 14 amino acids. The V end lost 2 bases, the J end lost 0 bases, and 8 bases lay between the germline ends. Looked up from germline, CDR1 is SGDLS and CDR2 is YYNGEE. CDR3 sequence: CASSVTGNQETQYF. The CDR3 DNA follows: TGTGCCAGCAGCGTGACCGGGAACCAAGAGACCCAGTACTTC.

The CDR3 nucleotides are TGCGCCAGCAGCCAATACCCCGGGGAGCTGTTTTTT. Translating it yields CASSQYPGELFF. This rearrangement joins TRBV4-3 to TRBJ2-2; D uncertain. The germline gives CDR1 LGHNA, CDR2 YSLEER. The CDR3 length is 12 residues. Trimming took 2 bases from V and 6 from J, leaving 4 bases between them.

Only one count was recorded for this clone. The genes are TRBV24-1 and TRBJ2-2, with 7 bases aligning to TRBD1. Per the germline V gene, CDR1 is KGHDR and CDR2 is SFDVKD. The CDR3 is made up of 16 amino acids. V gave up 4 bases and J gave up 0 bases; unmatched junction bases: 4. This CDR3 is CATSESGTANTGELFF. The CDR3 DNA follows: TGTGCCACCAGTGAGTCCGGGACAGCGAACACCGGGGAGCTGTTTTTT.

The CDR3 nucleotides are TGTGCCAGCAGCCGGAGGGGGGGCTACAATGAGCAGTTCTTC. Residues: CASSRRGGYNEQFF. The chain is built from TRBV2 and TRBJ2-1, with D possibly being TRBD2 (7 bases). The germline V gene has CDR1 SNHLY and CDR2 FYNNEI. V lost 6 bases to trimming and J lost 3 bases, with 12 bases between them. The CDR3 is made up of 14 amino acids.

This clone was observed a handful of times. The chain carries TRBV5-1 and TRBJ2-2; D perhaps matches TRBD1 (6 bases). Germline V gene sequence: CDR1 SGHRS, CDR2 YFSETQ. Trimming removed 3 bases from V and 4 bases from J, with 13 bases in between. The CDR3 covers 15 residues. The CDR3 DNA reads TGCGCCAGCAGCTCCTTTACAGGGAGCACCGGGGAGCTGTTTTTT. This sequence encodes CASSSFTGSTGELFF.

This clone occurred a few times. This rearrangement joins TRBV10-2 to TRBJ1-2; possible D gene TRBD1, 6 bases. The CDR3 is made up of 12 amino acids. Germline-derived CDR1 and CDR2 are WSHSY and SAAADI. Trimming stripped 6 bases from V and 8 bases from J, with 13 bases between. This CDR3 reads CASSPDRTGYTF. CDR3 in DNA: TGCGCCAGCAGCCCCGACAGGACCGGCTACACCTTC.

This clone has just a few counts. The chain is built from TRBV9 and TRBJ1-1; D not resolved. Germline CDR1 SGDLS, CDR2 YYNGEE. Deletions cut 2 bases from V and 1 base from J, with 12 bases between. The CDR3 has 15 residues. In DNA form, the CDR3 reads TGTGCCAGCAGCGTGGGCGCGCGGGAGAACACTGAAGCTTTCTTT. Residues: CASSVGARENTEAFF.

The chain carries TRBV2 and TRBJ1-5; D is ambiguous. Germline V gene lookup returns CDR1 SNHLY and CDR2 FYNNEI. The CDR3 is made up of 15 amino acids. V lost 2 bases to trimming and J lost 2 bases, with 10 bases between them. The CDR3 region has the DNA TGTGCCAGCAGTGAATATGGGGTGGGCAATCAGCCCCAGCATTTT. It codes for CASSEYGVGNQPQHF.

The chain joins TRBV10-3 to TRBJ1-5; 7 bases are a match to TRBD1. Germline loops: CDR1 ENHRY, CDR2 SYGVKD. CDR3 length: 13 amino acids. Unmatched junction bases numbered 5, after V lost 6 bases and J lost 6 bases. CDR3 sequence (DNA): TGTGCCATCAGGGAACAGGGGAGTCAGCCCCAGCATTTT. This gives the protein CAIREQGSQPQHF.

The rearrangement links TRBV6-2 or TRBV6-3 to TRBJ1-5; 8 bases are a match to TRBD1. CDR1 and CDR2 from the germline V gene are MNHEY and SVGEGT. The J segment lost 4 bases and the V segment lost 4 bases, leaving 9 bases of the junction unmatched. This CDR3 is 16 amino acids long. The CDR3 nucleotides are TGTGCCAGCAGTTTTCAAGGCAGGGGGCATAATCAGCCCCAGCATTTT. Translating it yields CASSFQGRGHNQPQHF.

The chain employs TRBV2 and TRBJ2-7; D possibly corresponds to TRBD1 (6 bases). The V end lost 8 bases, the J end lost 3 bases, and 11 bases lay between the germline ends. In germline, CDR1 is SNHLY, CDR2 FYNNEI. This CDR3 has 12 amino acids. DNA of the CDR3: TGTGCCAGCGGGAAGGACAGCTACGAGCAGTACGTC. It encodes CASGKDSYEQYV.

CDR3 DNA sequence: TGCAGTGCTCAGTCCGGGGACGGCTACACCTTC. It encodes CSAQSGDGYTF. The chain uses TRBV20-1 and TRBJ1-2; TRBD1 might be the D (5 bases). Germline CDR1 and CDR2: DFQATT and SNEGSKA (reference sequence). V was trimmed by 5 bases and J by 8 bases, leaving 12 bases between them. The CDR3 consists of 11 residues.

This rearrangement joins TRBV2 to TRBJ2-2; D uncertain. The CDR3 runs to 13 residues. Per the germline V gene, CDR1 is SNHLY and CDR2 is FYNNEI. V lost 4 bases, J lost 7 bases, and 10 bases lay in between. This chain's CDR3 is CASSVGIGGELFF. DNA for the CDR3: TGTGCCAGCAGTGTTGGGATAGGCGGGGAGCTGTTTTTT. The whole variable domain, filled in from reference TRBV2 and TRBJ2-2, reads EPEVTQTPSHQVTQMGQEVILRCVPISNHLYFYWYRQILGQKVEFLVSFYNNEISEKSEIFDDQFSVERPDGSNFTLKIRSTKLEDSAMYFCASSVGIGGELFFGEGSRLTVL.

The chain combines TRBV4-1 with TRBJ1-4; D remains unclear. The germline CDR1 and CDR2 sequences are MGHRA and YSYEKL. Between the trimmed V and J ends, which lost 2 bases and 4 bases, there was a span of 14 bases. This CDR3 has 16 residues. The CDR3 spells CASSQMGRAGNEKLFF. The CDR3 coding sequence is TGCGCCAGCAGCCAAATGGGCAGAGCAGGTAATGAAAAACTGTTTTTT.

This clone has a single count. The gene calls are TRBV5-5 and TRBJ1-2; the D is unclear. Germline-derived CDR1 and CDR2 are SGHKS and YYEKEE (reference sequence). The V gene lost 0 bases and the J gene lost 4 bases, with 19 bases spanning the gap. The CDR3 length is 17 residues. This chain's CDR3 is CASSLAGLRVLGYGYTF. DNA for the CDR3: TGTGCCAGCAGCTTGGCAGGCCTGCGGGTACTTGGCTATGGCTACACCTTC.

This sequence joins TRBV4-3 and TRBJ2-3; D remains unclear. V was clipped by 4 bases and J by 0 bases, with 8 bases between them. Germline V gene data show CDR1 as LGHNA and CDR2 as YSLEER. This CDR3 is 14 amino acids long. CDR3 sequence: CASSLTLSTDTQYF. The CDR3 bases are TGCGCCAGCAGCCTTACTCTCAGCACAGATACGCAGTATTTT.

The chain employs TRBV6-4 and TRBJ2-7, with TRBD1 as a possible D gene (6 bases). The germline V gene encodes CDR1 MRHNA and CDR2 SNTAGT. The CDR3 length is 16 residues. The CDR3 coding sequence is TGTGCCAGCAGGGACTCTCTGGGGGCGGCGACCTACGAGCAGTACGTC. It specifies CASRDSLGAATYEQYV.

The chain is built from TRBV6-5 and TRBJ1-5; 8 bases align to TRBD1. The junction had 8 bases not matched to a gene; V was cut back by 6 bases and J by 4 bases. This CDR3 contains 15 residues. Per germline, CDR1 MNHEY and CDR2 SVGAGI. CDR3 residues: CASSYGTGLNQPQHF. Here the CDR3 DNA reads TGTGCCAGCAGCTATGGGACAGGCCTTAATCAGCCCCAGCATTTT.

The CDR3 bases are TGTGCCAGCAGCTTAGGGCCAGGTGGGGCCAAAAACATTCAGTACTTC. It yields the protein CASSLGPGGAKNIQYF. The chain links TRBV7-9 to TRBJ2-4, with D uncertain. This CDR3 region has 16 residues. From germline, CDR1 is SEHNR and CDR2 FQNEAQ (reference sequence). V lost 1 base, J lost 1 base, and 11 bases lay in between.

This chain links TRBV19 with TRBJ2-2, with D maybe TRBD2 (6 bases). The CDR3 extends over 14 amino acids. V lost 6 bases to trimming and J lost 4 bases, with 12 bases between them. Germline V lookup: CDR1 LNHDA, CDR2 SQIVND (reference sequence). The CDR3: CASSRRDATGELFF. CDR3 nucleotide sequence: TGTGCCAGTAGCAGGAGGGATGCCACCGGGGAGCTGTTTTTT. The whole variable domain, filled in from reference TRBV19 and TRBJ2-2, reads DGGITQSPKYLFRKEGQNVTLSCEQNLNHDAMYWYRQDPGQGLRLIYYSQIVNDFQKGDIAEGYSVSREKKESFPLTVTSAQKNPTAFYLCASSRRDATGELFFGEGSRLTVL.